This T cell receptor beta chain emerged from a study of metastatic and nonmetastatic thyroid tumors. Across the study: Across peripheral blood and tumor or nodule tissue samples taken from malignant and benign thyroid patients, the repertoires were compared with one another. Whole-study results and caveats: As reported, TCR beta diversity in blood and tumor was significantly higher in malignant thyroid tumors than in benign nodules.

The CDR3 is made up of 16 amino acids. CDR1 and CDR2 (germline): LNHDA, SQIVND (reference sequence). V lost 5 bases and J 5 bases, leaving 19 bases between the germline ends. This clone has a count of ten or more. What it recognizes is unknown. Other DNA variants within this sample encode the same CDR3. No patient had received any treatment before thyroid surgery. Original processing notes: Variation in CDR3 across clinicopathological groups served as the basis for constructing a distant-metastasis classifier in papillary thyroid cancer. TCRdb re-called clones from the PCR reads using MiXCR. The V and J calls shown here were made by TCRdb, not taken from the authors' results. The table lists around 89,000 clones, more than 13% of them singletons, with 3.6% in the top ten.

This sequence originates from a female donor with papillary thyroid cancer or a benign thyroid nodule (not recorded which). Some clones in this sample may be carry-over from other donors' samples. The sequenced material came from blood. The gene calls are TRBV19 and TRBJ2-1, with unresolved D. The CDR3 coding sequence is TGTGCCAGTAGTCTTCGGGCTGGGCAGCTCAACAATGAGCAGTTCTTC. Translated: CASSLRAGQLNNEQFF.